One and the same sample provided the 24 T cell receptor beta chains below, sequenced in a study of cytomegalovirus exposure and HLA in healthy donors. A multiplex PCR was run with 60 Vbeta primers and 13 Jbeta primers. Profiled with immunoSEQ multiplex PCR; TCRdb holds only in-frame clones, not every one. This sample's table reports 50,000 to 70,000 clones. The sequencing input was PBMCs. Receptors originate from a man between 50 and 59 years old in good health and CMV-seropositive.

V usage is TRBV5-4 and J usage is TRBJ2-5, with TRBD2 identical over 8 bases. This CDR3 has 15 residues. V trimming: 0 bases; J trimming: 9 bases; junction bases outside the gene matches: 10. Per the germline V gene, CDR1 is SGHNT and CDR2 is YYREEE (reference sequence). In DNA, the CDR3 is TGTGCCAGCAGCTTGGAAGCGGGGGCACTCAGGGCCCAGTACTTC. This translates into CASSLEAGALRAQYF.

The rearrangement joins TRBV7-9 to TRBJ2-2; tentatively, D is TRBD1 (5 bases). CDR1 is SEHNR and CDR2 is FQNEAQ in the germline V gene (reference sequence). Trimming removed 2 bases from V and 6 bases from J, with 13 bases in between. The CDR3 covers 15 residues. The CDR3 region has the DNA TGTGCCAGCAGCTTACCTTCGCAGGGTGCCGGGGAGCTGTTTTTT. Translating gives CASSLPSQGAGELFF.

The V gene is TRBV28, the J gene TRBJ1-5; 10 bases are a match to TRBD1. V lost 6 bases, J lost 6 bases, and 2 bases stayed unmatched. Germline loops: CDR1 MDHEN, CDR2 SYDVKM. This CDR3 spans 13 amino acids. In nucleotides, the CDR3 is TGTGCCAGCAGGGGACAGGGGAGTCAGCCCCAGCATTTT. The encoded protein is CASRGQGSQPQHF. Supplemented by reference TRBV28 and TRBJ1-5, the full variable domain reads DVKVTQSSRYLVKRTGEKVFLECVQDMDHENMFWYRQDPGLGLRLIYFSYDVKMKEKGDIPEGYSVSREKKERFSLILESASTNQTSMYLCASRGQGSQPQHFGDGTRLSIL.

The chain carries TRBV7-2 and TRBJ2-7; D is undetermined. Germline loops: CDR1 SGHTA, CDR2 FQGNSA. The CDR3 has 11 residues. V lost 4 bases, J lost 4 bases, and 5 bases lay in between. This CDR3 is CASSSVYEQYF. For the CDR3, the DNA is TGTGCCAGCAGCTCAGTTTACGAGCAGTACTTC. Full variable domain (outside the CDR3, taken from reference TRBV7-2 and TRBJ2-7): GAGVSQSPSNKVTEKGKDVELRCDPISGHTALYWYRQSLGQGLEFLIYFQGNSAPDKSGLPSDRFSAERTGGSVSTLTIQRTQQEDSAVYLCASSSVYEQYFGPGTRLTVT.

V is TRBV6-5 and J is TRBJ1-2; TRBD1 might be the D (6 bases). V lost 6 bases and J 3 bases, leaving 11 bases between the germline ends. The CDR3 runs 13 residues. The germline gives CDR1 MNHEY, CDR2 SVGAGI. CDR3: CASRGHGYYGYTF. CDR3 nucleotides: TGTGCCAGCAGGGGACACGGATACTATGGCTACACCTTC.

The rearrangement links TRBV18 to TRBJ1-4; D gene uncertain. The CDR3 runs to 13 residues. The germline gives CDR1 KGHSH, CDR2 LQKENI. Trimming removed 4 bases at V and 5 bases at J, with 8 bases between. The CDR3: CASSRAENEKLFF. CDR3 nucleotides: TGTGCCAGCTCACGGGCAGAGAATGAAAAACTGTTTTTT.

This sequence joins TRBV5-1 and TRBJ2-7, with 10 bases lining up with TRBD2. Trimming at V came to 0 bases and at J to 4 bases, leaving 7 bases not matched to a gene. The CDR3 consists of 16 residues. Germline CDR1 is SGHRS and CDR2 is YFSETQ. CDR3 loop: CASSLVASGSIYEQYF. The CDR3 DNA reads as TGCGCCAGCAGCTTGGTAGCTAGCGGGAGTATTTACGAGCAGTACTTC.

The chain is built from TRBV5-4 and TRBJ2-7; 8 nucleotides match TRBD2. Germline values: CDR1 SGHNT, CDR2 YYREEE (reference sequence). Trimming took 3 bases from V and 0 from J; bases not matched to a gene: 5. This CDR3 is built from 15 residues. CDR3 in DNA: TGTGCCAGCAGCTACGAGCGGGGGCCCTCCTACGAGCAGTACTTC. Translation gives CASSYERGPSYEQYF.

On this clone itself: Mismatch with germline at one junction end may stem from a read error. The gene calls are TRBV6-5 and TRBJ2-1; possibly TRBD1 for D (6 bases). Germline V gene sequence: CDR1 MNHEY, CDR2 SVGAGI. CDR3 length: 16 amino acids. CDR3 in amino acids: CASSYSRGSSDNEQFF. The CDR3 DNA sequence: TGTGCCAGCAGTTACTCGAGGGGGTCCTCCGACAATGAGCAGTTCTTC.

On this clone itself: This same CDR3 is encoded by further DNA sequences in the sample. The genes are TRBV18 and TRBJ1-1; D may be TRBD1 (5 bases). Trimming took off 5 bases at V and 0 bases at J, with 10 bases between the two ends. The CDR3 runs to 14 residues. Germline loops: CDR1 KGHSH, CDR2 LQKENI. As DNA, the CDR3 is TGTGCCAGCTCAGGGGCATCCATGAACACTGAAGCTTTCTTT. Its protein product is CASSGASMNTEAFF.

The rearrangement links TRBV7-9 to TRBJ1-1; D might be TRBD1 (5 bases). Trimming removed 3 bases from V and 8 bases from J, with 13 bases in between. This CDR3 comprises 13 residues. From germline, CDR1 is SEHNR and CDR2 FQNEAQ (reference sequence). CDR3 residues: CASSFQGAGEAFF. In DNA, the CDR3 is TGTGCCAGCAGCTTTCAAGGGGCGGGGGAAGCTTTCTTT. The entire variable domain, with the rest obtained from reference TRBV7-9 and TRBJ1-1, is as follows: DTGVSQNPRHKITKRGQNVTFRCDPISEHNRLYWYRQTLGQGPEFLTYFQNEAQLEKSRLLSDRFSAERPKGSFSTLEIQRTEQGDSAMYLCASSFQGAGEAFFGQGTRLTVV.

The chain combines TRBV5-1 with TRBJ2-3; D possibly corresponds to TRBD1 (6 bases). Trimming pared 4 bases from V and 0 bases from J, leaving 12 bases between. Per germline, CDR1 SGHRS and CDR2 YFSETQ. The CDR3 length is 15 residues. CDR3 amino acids: CASSRPQGSTDTQYF. Here the CDR3 DNA reads TGCGCCAGCAGCCGCCCACAGGGTAGCACAGATACGCAGTATTTT.

The V gene is TRBV7-2, the J gene TRBJ2-7; D is possibly TRBD2 (5 bases). CDR3 size: 14 residues. Germline V gives CDR1 SGHTA, CDR2 FQGNSA. V lost 5 bases, J lost 0 bases, and 11 bases lay in between. The CDR3 DNA sequence: TGTGCCAGCAGCCCGTTCCGGGGCTCCTACGAGCAGTACTTC. Translated: CASSPFRGSYEQYF.

The chain combines TRBV4-3 with TRBJ1-2; D possibly corresponds to TRBD1 (5 bases). The CDR3 is 15 residues long. Germline assignment: CDR1 LGHNA and CDR2 YSLEER. Between the trimmed V and J ends, which lost 0 bases and 5 bases, there was a span of 13 bases. The CDR3 nucleotides are TGCGCCAGCAGCCAAGATAACCGGGGACTGTATGGCTACACCTTC. Residues: CASSQDNRGLYGYTF.

The chain combines TRBV29-1 with TRBJ2-7, with 8 bases lining up with TRBD1. The CDR3 is made up of 15 amino acids. With 3 bases clipped from V and 3 bases from J, the junction kept 10 bases outside the gene matches. CDR1 is SQVTM, CDR2 ANQGSEA, per germline. The CDR3 nucleotides are TGCAGCGTTGACGGTGGAGCAGGGGGCGTCTACGAGCAGTACTTC. It specifies CSVDGGAGGVYEQYF.

The chain recombines TRBV7-9 with TRBJ1-5; D ambiguous. This CDR3 region has 12 residues. Between the trimmed V and J ends, which lost 1 base and 11 bases, there was a span of 9 bases. CDR1 is SEHNR, CDR2 FQNEAQ, per germline (reference sequence). The CDR3 here is CASSLGESTQHF. CDR3 DNA sequence: TGTGCCAGCAGCTTAGGGGAGAGCACCCAGCATTTT.

The chain joins TRBV4-3 to TRBJ1-1; TRBD1 matches at 8 bases. CDR3 size: 16 residues. Germline CDR1 reads LGHNA; CDR2 reads YSLEER. The V segment lost 4 bases and the J segment 6 bases; nucleotides outside the gene matches: 13. The CDR3 is CASSPLPRGRGSEAFF. CDR3 DNA sequence: TGCGCCAGCAGCCCCCTGCCCAGGGGGCGCGGATCTGAAGCTTTCTTT.

V and J are TRBV19 and TRBJ1-1; 7 bases map to TRBD1. Looked up from germline, CDR1 is LNHDA and CDR2 is SQIVND (reference sequence). Trimming at V came to 7 bases and at J to 1 base, leaving 3 bases not matched to a gene. The CDR3 extends over 13 amino acids. CDR3 coding DNA: TGTGCCAGTAACCACAGGGGGAACACTGAAGCTTTCTTT. Amino acids: CASNHRGNTEAFF.

This chain uses TRBV19 with TRBJ2-6; D is uncertain. The CDR3 has 11 residues. Trimming left V 7 bases short and J 4 bases short, with 2 bases between. Looked up from germline, CDR1 is LNHDA and CDR2 is SQIVND (reference sequence). CDR3 in amino acids: CASTGANVLTF. CDR3 coding DNA: TGTGCCAGTACGGGGGCCAACGTCCTGACTTTC.

The chain combines TRBV7-9 with TRBJ1-2; 10 positions agree with TRBD1. The germline CDR1 and CDR2 sequences are SEHNR and FQNEAQ (reference sequence). The CDR3 is made up of 16 amino acids. V gave up 0 bases and J gave up 4 bases; unmatched junction bases: 5. CDR3 sequence: CASSLASTGGFYGYTF. The CDR3, as DNA: TGTGCCAGCAGCTTAGCGTCGACAGGGGGCTTCTATGGCTACACCTTC.

This chain uses TRBV6-5 with TRBJ2-3, with 10 bases aligning to TRBD1. V trimming: 6 bases; J trimming: 4 bases; junction bases outside the gene matches: 4. The CDR3 runs to 14 residues. Germline CDR1 and CDR2: MNHEY and SVGAGI. The CDR3 sequence is CASRTGGSSDTQYF. Here the CDR3 DNA reads TGTGCCAGCAGGACAGGGGGCAGCTCAGATACGCAGTATTTT.

This rearrangement joins TRBV28 to TRBJ1-1; 8 bases fit TRBD1. The CDR3 consists of 13 residues. J gave up 11 bases and V 9 bases, and 14 bases lay outside the gene matches. Germline V gene data show CDR1 as MDHEN and CDR2 as SYDVKM. The CDR3 nucleotides read TGTGCCAGTGCGTTCAGGGGGCGAGTAAAGGCTTTCTTT. Translating it yields CASAFRGRVKAFF. Full variable domain (remainder filled in from reference TRBV28 and TRBJ1-1): DVKVTQSSRYLVKRTGEKVFLECVQDMDHENMFWYRQDPGLGLRLIYFSYDVKMKEKGDIPEGYSVSREKKERFSLILESASTNQTSMYLCASAFRGRVKAFFGQGTRLTVV.

V usage is TRBV6-5 and J usage is TRBJ2-2; 9 positions match TRBD1. The trim removed 4 bases at V and 6 bases at J, leaving 6 bases unmatched. Germline V gives CDR1 MNHEY, CDR2 SVGAGI. This CDR3 has 15 amino acids. DNA for the CDR3: TGTGCCAGCAGTTTGACAGGGGGTGGGGCCGGGGAGCTGTTTTTT. This gives the protein CASSLTGGGAGELFF.

V gene TRBV5-1 combines with J gene TRBJ2-7; 7 bases are a match to TRBD2. The germline CDR1 and CDR2 sequences are SGHRS and YFSETQ. The CDR3 consists of 14 residues. The V segment lost 4 bases and the J segment 4 bases; nucleotides outside the gene matches: 8. The CDR3 loop is CASSPGTIGYEQYF. CDR3 DNA: TGCGCCAGCAGCCCCGGGACTATCGGATACGAGCAGTACTTC.